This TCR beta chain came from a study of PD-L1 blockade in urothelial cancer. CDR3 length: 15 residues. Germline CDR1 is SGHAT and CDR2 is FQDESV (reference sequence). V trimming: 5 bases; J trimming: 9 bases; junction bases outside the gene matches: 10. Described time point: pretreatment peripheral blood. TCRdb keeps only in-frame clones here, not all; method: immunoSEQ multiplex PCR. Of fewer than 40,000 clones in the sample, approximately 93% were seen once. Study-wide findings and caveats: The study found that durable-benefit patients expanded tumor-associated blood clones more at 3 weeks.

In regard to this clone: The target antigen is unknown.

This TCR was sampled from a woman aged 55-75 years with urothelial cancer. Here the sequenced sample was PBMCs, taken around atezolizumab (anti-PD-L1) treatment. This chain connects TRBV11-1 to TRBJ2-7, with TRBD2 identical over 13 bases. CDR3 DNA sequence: TGTGCCAGCAGCCTAGGACTAGCGGGAGAAGGTGCGCAGTACTTC. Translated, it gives CASSLGLAGEGAQYF.